One and the same sample provided the 25 T cell receptor beta chains below, sequenced in a study of blood T cells in healthy people across ages. A second PCR of roughly 7 to 11 cycles used a sample-barcoded 5' primer and a J-beta primer mix. Each CDR3 protein gets one entry after TCRdb re-called the 5' RACE reads with MiXCR. The sample carries 1,300,000 or so distinct CDR3 sequences, approximately 63% recorded once. The sequencing sample was made of blood. The receptor set was obtained from a man between 18 and 29 years old in good health.

V and J are TRBV29-1 and TRBJ2-5; TRBD2 matches at 16 bases. The V and J ends lost 6 bases and 0 bases, in that order; junction bases with no gene match: 4. Germline CDR1 is SQVTM and CDR2 is ANQGSEA. This CDR3 comprises 16 residues. The CDR3 DNA reads as TGCAGCGTCGCGGGACTAGCGGGAGGGTACCAAGAGACCCAGTACTTC. Protein sequence: CSVAGLAGGYQETQYF.

This clonotype was found once. CDR3 residues: CASSVDSTVTSGANVLTF. DNA for the CDR3: TGTGCCAGCAGCGTAGACTCGACAGTGACCTCTGGGGCCAACGTCCTGACTTTC. J is TRBJ2-6 and V is TRBV9; D might be TRBD1 (5 bases). V lost 0 bases, J lost 0 bases, and 13 bases lay in between. Germline V gives CDR1 SGDLS, CDR2 YYNGEE. CDR3 length: 18 amino acids.

This clonotype was detected only a few times. The rearrangement links TRBV5-5 to TRBJ2-3; maybe TRBD1 (6 bases). The germline V and J ends were trimmed by 1 base and 3 bases, with 12 bases remaining between them. The CDR3 has 15 amino acids. Germline V gene sequence: CDR1 SGHKS, CDR2 YYEKEE (reference sequence). CDR3 amino acids: CASSLSLGATDTQYF. CDR3 coding DNA: TGTGCCAGCAGCTTGAGTTTGGGGGCTACAGATACGCAGTATTTT.

The chain couples TRBV3-1 to TRBJ2-1; D might be TRBD1 (6 bases). The CDR3 has 13 amino acids. V was trimmed by 4 bases and J by 13 bases, leaving 17 bases between them. Germline loops: CDR1 LGHDT, CDR2 YNNKEL (reference sequence). The CDR3 DNA reads TGTGCCAGCAGCCCCTTTGAGGGGGAGACCCAGTTCTTC. Encoded protein: CASSPFEGETQFF.

Here the CDR3 reads CSAEPGRGPSTDTQYF. The DNA of the CDR3 is TGCAGCGCGGAGCCCGGCAGGGGGCCTAGCACAGATACGCAGTATTTT. This sequence joins TRBV29-1 and TRBJ2-3; 8 nucleotides match TRBD1. The CDR3 is made up of 16 amino acids. The J segment lost 0 bases and the V segment lost 7 bases, leaving 12 bases of the junction unmatched. The germline gives CDR1 SQVTM, CDR2 ANQGSEA.

The chain joins TRBV6-2 or TRBV6-3 to TRBJ2-4; D is perhaps TRBD2 (5 bases). The J call may be faulty, since TRBJ2-7 better matches the DNA end. From germline, CDR1 is MNHEY and CDR2 SVGEGT. CDR3 length equals 13 residues. The CDR3 reads CASRALGNYEQYF. CDR3 bases: TGTGCCAGCAGAGCCCTCGGGAACTACGAGCAGTACTTC.

The V and J genes are TRBV5-1 and TRBJ2-1; tentatively, D is TRBD2 (5 bases). V lost 0 bases and J 0 bases, leaving 10 bases between the germline ends. CDR1 and CDR2 from the germline V gene are SGHRS and YFSETQ. The length of the CDR3 is 16 residues. Written as DNA, the CDR3 is TGCGCCAGCAGCTTGGGTGGGAGCAGCTCCTACAATGAGCAGTTCTTC. This sequence encodes CASSLGGSSSYNEQFF.

This sequence joins TRBV20-1 and TRBJ2-7, with D hard to call. The CDR3 is 13 amino acids. Germline V CDR1 and CDR2: DFQATT, SNEGSKA (reference sequence). Between the trimmed V and J ends, which lost 1 base and 1 base, there was a span of 8 bases. The CDR3 region is CSARVGRSYEQYF. In nucleotides, the CDR3 is TGCAGTGCTAGAGTCGGCCGGTCCTACGAGCAGTACTTC.

The CDR3 sequence: CASGLGSTGDSNQPQHF. CDR3 DNA sequence: TGTGCTAGTGGTTTGGGTTCGACAGGGGATAGCAATCAGCCCCAGCATTTT. The chain uses TRBV12-5 and TRBJ1-5; 8 nucleotides agree with TRBD1. This CDR3 spans 17 amino acids. CDR1 and CDR2 (germline): LGHNT, FRNRAP. V shed 1 base, J shed 0 bases, and the junction held 5 bases outside the gene matches.

The chain is built from TRBV27 and TRBJ2-1; 12 bases map to TRBD2. This CDR3 region has 14 residues. CDR1 is MNHEY, CDR2 SMNVEV, per germline (reference sequence). Unmatched junction bases numbered 6, after V lost 6 bases and J lost 9 bases. In DNA, the CDR3 is TGTGCCAGCAGAGATCTAGCGGGAGGGGTTGAGCAGTTCTTC. The encoded protein is CASRDLAGGVEQFF.

The chain uses TRBV28 and TRBJ2-2, with TRBD1 matching over 7 bases. The germline V gene encodes CDR1 MDHEN and CDR2 SYDVKM. This CDR3 is built from 16 residues. With 8 bases clipped from V and 5 bases from J, the junction kept 14 bases outside the gene matches. The CDR3 nucleotides are TGTGCCAGCCAAGACCCGCTACCAGGGGGTACCGGGGAGCTGTTTTTT. Amino acids: CASQDPLPGGTGELFF.

This clonotype has a handful of counts. This sequence joins TRBV10-1 and TRBJ2-5; tentatively, D is TRBD2 (6 bases). V was clipped by 5 bases and J by 5 bases, with 18 bases between them. This CDR3 has 15 amino acids. In germline, CDR1 is WNHNN, CDR2 SYGVQD (reference sequence). CDR3 sequence reads: CASSPNEGRQETQYF. CDR3 in DNA: TGCGCCAGCAGTCCAAACGAGGGGAGGCAGGAGACCCAGTACTTC.

The chain uses TRBV29-1 and TRBJ2-7; D is perhaps TRBD2 (5 bases). Trimming took off 3 bases at V and 0 bases at J, with 12 bases between the two ends. This CDR3 spans 14 amino acids. Germline CDR1 and CDR2: SQVTM and ANQGSEA. DNA for the CDR3: TGCAGCGTTGAGACCGGACTCGACTCCTACGAGCAGTACTTC. Amino acids: CSVETGLDSYEQYF.

This clonotype was counted between two and nine times. The chain uses TRBV4-1 and TRBJ1-2; D gene unclear. In germline, CDR1 is MGHRA, CDR2 YSYEKL. The CDR3 runs to 14 residues. Trimming took 3 bases from V and 1 from J, leaving 9 bases between them. This CDR3 is CASSHGSLNYGYTF. In nucleotides, the CDR3 is TGCGCCAGCAGCCATGGCAGCCTTAACTATGGCTACACCTTC.

The J gene is TRBJ2-3, the V gene TRBV13, with no clear D. The V gene's germline CDR1 is PRHDT and CDR2 FYEKMQ (reference sequence). V was pared by 1 base and J by 0 bases, with 14 bases between. The CDR3 is 17 amino acids. CDR3 nucleotide sequence: TGTGCCAGCAGCTTAGAGTCTGGCGGTCCTAGCACAGATACGCAGTATTTT. Its translation is CASSLESGGPSTDTQYF. Combining the CDR3 with reference TRBV13 and TRBJ2-3 gives the whole variable domain AAGVIQSPRHLIKEKRETATLKCYPIPRHDTVYWYQQGPGQDPQFLISFYEKMQSDKGSIPDRFSAQQFSDYHSELNMSSLELGDSALYFCASSLESGGPSTDTQYFGPGTRLTVL.

V gene TRBV2 combines with J gene TRBJ2-4, with unresolved D. The J call may be incorrect, as the DNA end agrees better with TRBJ2-7. This CDR3 has 12 amino acids. Germline CDR1 reads SNHLY; CDR2 reads FYNNEI. The chain's CDR3 is CASSYSQDEQYF. DNA of the CDR3: TGTGCCAGCAGCTATTCTCAGGACGAGCAGTACTTC.

This chain links TRBV6-6 with TRBJ1-5; 8 nucleotides align to TRBD1. The V gene's germline CDR1 is MNHNY and CDR2 SVGAGI (reference sequence). With V trimmed by 6 bases and J by 1 base, 11 bases remained unmatched. The CDR3 contains 17 residues. This CDR3 reads CASRSGQGGTSNQPQHF. The CDR3 DNA sequence: TGTGCCAGCAGGTCCGGACAGGGTGGGACGAGCAATCAGCCCCAGCATTTT.

There are a few counts of this clonotype. The chain uses TRBV30 and TRBJ1-2; unclear D gene. This CDR3 contains 13 residues. Germline CDR1 is GTSNPN and CDR2 is SVGIG (reference sequence). V lost 7 bases and J lost 1, with 13 bases in between. DNA for the CDR3: TGTGCCTCGTCCGGAGTTCGTAACTATGGCTACACCTTC. Encoded protein: CASSGVRNYGYTF.

The chain employs TRBV28 and TRBJ2-5; D perhaps matches TRBD1 (6 bases). Germline V CDR1 and CDR2: MDHEN, SYDVKM. The CDR3 runs 16 residues. The V end lost 1 base, the J end lost 4 bases, and 16 bases lay between the germline ends. CDR3 nucleotide sequence: TGTGCCAGCAGTTTATTAACAGGGCAAGTAGGAGAGACCCAGTACTTC. Protein: CASSLLTGQVGETQYF.

This chain connects TRBV10-3 to TRBJ2-3, with TRBD2 matching over 10 bases. This CDR3 region has 15 residues. Trimming removed 7 bases from V and 2 bases from J; junction bases left unmatched: 6. The germline V gene has CDR1 ENHRY and CDR2 SYGVKD. The CDR3 is CAITAGGDDTDTQYF. In DNA, the CDR3 is TGTGCCATCACAGCGGGGGGGGATGACACAGATACGCAGTATTTT.

The genes are TRBV4-1 and TRBJ2-2, with D perhaps being TRBD1 or TRBD2 (5 bases each). This CDR3 contains 15 residues. Germline values: CDR1 MGHRA, CDR2 YSYEKL. V was shortened by 4 bases and J by 6 bases, with 15 bases between the two germline ends. CDR3 nucleotides: TGCGCCAGCAGCCCAACCGGGACCCCTTCCGGGGAGCTGTTTTTT. This gives the protein CASSPTGTPSGELFF.

V and J are TRBV20-1 and TRBJ2-1, with TRBD2 as a possible D gene (6 bases). Germline values: CDR1 DFQATT, CDR2 SNEGSKA (reference sequence). The CDR3 sequence is 15 residues long. V shed 2 bases and J shed 3 bases, with 14 bases lying between them. The DNA for the CDR3 is TGCAGTGCTAGATCTTCGGGGGAAAGCTACAATGAGCAGTTCTTC. Translated, it gives CSARSSGESYNEQFF.

This chain connects TRBV6-1 to TRBJ1-1, with TRBD1 as a possible D gene (6 bases). Germline V gives CDR1 MNHNS, CDR2 SASEGT. V lost 7 bases and J lost 5, with 17 bases in between. The CDR3 has 14 residues. Here the CDR3 reads CASTTGLGTTEAFF. In nucleotides, the CDR3 is TGTGCCAGCACCACAGGGTTGGGGACAACTGAAGCTTTCTTT.

This clonotype was detected only once. Here the CDR3 reads CASRMLSGDSYNEQFF. Here the CDR3 DNA reads TGTGCCAGCAGGATGTTGAGCGGGGACTCCTACAATGAGCAGTTCTTC. V and J are TRBV9 and TRBJ2-1, with 7 bases lining up with TRBD2. Germline V lookup: CDR1 SGDLS, CDR2 YYNGEE. This CDR3 region has 16 residues. Trimming removed 5 bases from V and 0 bases from J; junction bases left unmatched: 8.

The genes are TRBV7-2 and TRBJ1-2; 8 nucleotides agree with TRBD1. The CDR3 is 20 residues long. Germline V gene lookup returns CDR1 SGHTA and CDR2 FQGNSA. After removal of 3 bases from V and 6 bases from J, the junction contained 24 bases not matched to a gene. CDR3 DNA: TGTGCCAGCAGCTTTTACAACTGGACAGTCGTCTGGACAGGGATGGATGGCTACACCTTC. It encodes CASSFYNWTVVWTGMDGYTF.